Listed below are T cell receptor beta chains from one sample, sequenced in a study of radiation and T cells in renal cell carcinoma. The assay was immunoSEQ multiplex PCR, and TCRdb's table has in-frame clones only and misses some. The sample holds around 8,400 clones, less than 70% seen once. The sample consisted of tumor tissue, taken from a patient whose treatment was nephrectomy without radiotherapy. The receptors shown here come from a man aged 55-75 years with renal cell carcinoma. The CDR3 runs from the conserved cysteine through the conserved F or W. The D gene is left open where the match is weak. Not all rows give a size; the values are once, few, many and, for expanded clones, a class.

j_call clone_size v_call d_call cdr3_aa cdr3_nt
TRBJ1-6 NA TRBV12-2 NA CASRERSGTGNSPLHF TGTGCAAGTCGCGAAAGGTCCGGGACAGGTAATTCACCCCTCCACTTT
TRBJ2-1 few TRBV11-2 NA CASSLHNEQFF TGTGCCAGCAGCTTACACAATGAGCAGTTCTTC
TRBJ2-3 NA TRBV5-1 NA CASSGTGDPTDTQYF TGCGCCAGCAGCGGGACCGGAGACCCCACAGATACGCAGTATTTT
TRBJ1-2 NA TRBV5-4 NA CASSGLSYGYTF TGTGCCAGCTCTGGACTGTCCTATGGCTACACCTTC
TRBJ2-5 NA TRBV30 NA CAWSGLGSGIQYF TGTGCCTGGAGTGGACTGGGCAGCGGAATCCAGTACTTC
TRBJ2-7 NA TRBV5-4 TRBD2 CASSLAYSGGGSYEQYF TGTGCCAGCAGCTTGGCATATAGCGGGGGTGGATCCTACGAGCAGTACTTC
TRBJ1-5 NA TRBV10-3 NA CASRGSGQPQHF TGTGCCAGCAGGGGAAGCGGTCAGCCCCAGCATTTT
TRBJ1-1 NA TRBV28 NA CASSLYRAQGHTEAFF TGTGCCAGCAGTTTATACAGGGCCCAGGGTCACACTGAAGCTTTCTTT
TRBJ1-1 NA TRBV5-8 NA CASSPSRQMNTEAFF TGTGCCAGCAGCCCGTCTCGACAGATGAACACTGAAGCTTTCTTT
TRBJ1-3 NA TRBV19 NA CASSTLNSGNTIYF TGTGCCAGTAGTACTCTGAACTCTGGAAACACCATATATTTT
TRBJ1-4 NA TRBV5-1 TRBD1 CASSLNRGGDEKLFF TGCGCCAGCAGCTTAAACAGGGGCGGGGATGAAAAACTGTTTTTT
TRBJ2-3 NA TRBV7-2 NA CASSLRPSGVGTDTQYF TGTGCCAGCAGCTTACGCCCCTCCGGCGTCGGCACAGATACGCAGTATTTT
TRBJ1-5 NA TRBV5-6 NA CASTKRGRQPQHF TGTGCCAGCACCAAGCGGGGGAGGCAGCCCCAGCATTTT
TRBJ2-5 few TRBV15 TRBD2 CATSFGETGRGTQYF TGTGCCACCAGCTTCGGGGAAACCGGGAGGGGGACCCAGTACTTC
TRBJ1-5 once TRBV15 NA CATSRGGYADQPQHF TGTGCCACCAGCAGAGGGGGATATGCAGATCAGCCCCAGCATTTT
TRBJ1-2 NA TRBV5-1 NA CASSPWGQNPHYGYTF TGCGCCAGCAGCCCATGGGGCCAAAATCCACACTATGGCTACACCTTC
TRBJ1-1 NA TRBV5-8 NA CASSLGGALVAFF TGTGCCAGCAGCTTGGGGGGGGCCCTCGTTGCTTTCTTT
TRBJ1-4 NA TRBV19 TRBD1 CASCGTGLEKLFF TGTGCCAGTTGCGGGACAGGCCTTGAAAAACTGTTTTTT
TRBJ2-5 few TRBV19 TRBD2 CASSISAGETQYF TGTGCCAGTAGTATATCAGCGGGGGAGACCCAGTACTTC
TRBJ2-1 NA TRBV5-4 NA CASSGRRQGNNEQFF TGTGCCAGCAGCGGGAGGAGACAGGGAAACAATGAGCAGTTCTTC
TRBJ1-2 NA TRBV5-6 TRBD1 CASSFGQGYGYTF TGTGCCAGCAGCTTCGGACAGGGCTATGGCTACACCTTC
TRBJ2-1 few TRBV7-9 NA CASSPPTFFQFF TGTGCCAGCAGCCCCCCCACTTTCTTCCAGTTCTTC
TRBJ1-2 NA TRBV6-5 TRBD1 CASSADRGYGYTF TGTGCCAGCAGTGCCGACAGGGGTTATGGCTACACCTTC
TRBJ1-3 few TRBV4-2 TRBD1 CASSQEGTAGNTIYF TGTGCCAGCAGCCAAGAAGGGACAGCTGGAAACACCATATATTTT
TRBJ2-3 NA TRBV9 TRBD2 CASSRGLGTDTQYF TGTGCCAGCAGCAGGGGACTAGGCACAGATACGCAGTATTTT
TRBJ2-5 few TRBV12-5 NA CASGTPGFPETQYF TGTGCTAGTGGAACTCCGGGGTTCCCGGAGACCCAGTACTTC
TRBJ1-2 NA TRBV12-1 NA CASSCRDGPNPNYGYTF TGTGCCAGCAGCTGCCGGGACGGGCCCAATCCTAACTATGGCTACACCTTC
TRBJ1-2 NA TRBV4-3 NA CASSQGREDGYTF TGCGCCAGCAGCCAGGGCAGGGAAGATGGCTACACCTTC
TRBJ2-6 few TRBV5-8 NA CASSLGRTGANVLTF TGTGCCAGCAGCTTGGGTAGAACTGGGGCCAACGTCCTGACTTTC
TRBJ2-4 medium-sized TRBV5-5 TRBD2 CASSRVASGRAEAKNIQYF TGTGCCAGCAGCAGGGTGGCTAGCGGGAGGGCGGAGGCCAAAAACATTCAGTACTTC
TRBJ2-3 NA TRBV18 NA CASSPRRHLNTDTQYF TGTGCCAGCTCACCGAGGAGACACCTAAACACAGATACGCAGTATTTT
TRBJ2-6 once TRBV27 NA CASSFSGANVLTF TGTGCCAGCAGTTTCTCTGGGGCCAACGTCCTGACTTTC
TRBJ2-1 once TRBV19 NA CASSPWRGPLDEQFF TGTGCCAGTAGTCCCTGGCGGGGGCCGCTGGATGAGCAGTTCTTC
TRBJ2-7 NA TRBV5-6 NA CASSRDTYEQYF TGTGCCAGCAGCCGAGACACTTACGAGCAGTACTTC
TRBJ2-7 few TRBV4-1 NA CASSQGPGGAAREQYF TGCGCCAGCAGCCAAGGTCCAGGGGGGGCTGCTAGAGAGCAGTACTTC
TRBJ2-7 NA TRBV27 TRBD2 CASSSKREGEQYF TGTGCCAGCAGTTCGAAGCGGGAGGGGGAGCAGTACTTC
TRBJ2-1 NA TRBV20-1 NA CGRAGNEQFF TGCGGTCGAGCAGGGAATGAGCAGTTCTTC
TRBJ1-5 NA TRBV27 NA CASSLSGEGGNQPQHF TGTGCCAGCAGTTTATCTGGGGAGGGGGGCAATCAGCCCCAGCATTTT
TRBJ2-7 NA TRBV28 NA CASSPREGRGPYEQYF TGTGCCAGCAGTCCTCGCGAGGGGCGAGGACCCTACGAGCAGTACTTC
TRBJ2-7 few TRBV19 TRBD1 CASSTLAGGKYEQYF TGTGCCAGTAGTACTCTAGCAGGGGGAAAGTACGAGCAGTACTTC